The rows below give T cell receptor beta chains drawn from one sample of a study of identical twins. TCRdb redid the calling of the 5' RACE reads with MiXCR, one entry per CDR3 protein. The sample carries about 690,000 distinct CDR3 sequences, 5.5% to 6.5% recorded once. The sequencing input was naive T cells sorted from blood. Source of these receptors: a man between 18 and 29 years old in good health. CDR3s include the opening cysteine and the closing phenylalanine or tryptophan. A D gene is named only where the DNA matches it firmly. Rows give clone size only sometimes, using once, few, many, or a class for an expanded clone.

>TRBV6-4|many|TRBJ2-3|TRBD1
TGTGCCAGTAGGGGACAGGGAGATCTCGGGGGCCCCAGCAGTAGCACAGATACGCAGTATTTT
CASRGQGDLGGPSSSTDTQYF
>TRBV12-3/TRBV12-4|many|TRBJ1-3|.
TGTGCCAGCAGAACCGACAGTACGAACACCATATATTTT
CASRTDSTNTIYF
>TRBV6-2/TRBV6-3|few|TRBJ2-3|.
TGTGCCAGCAATGAGCAGAGTTGGGCAGATACGCAGTATTTT
CASNEQSWADTQYF
>TRBV7-3|few|TRBJ2-3|TRBD1
TGTGCCAGCAGCCACAGGGGGCTAGCGGGCACAGATACGCAGTATTTT
CASSHRGLAGTDTQYF
>TRBV12-3/TRBV12-4|.|TRBJ2-1|TRBD2
TGTGCCAGCAGACTTCTGGGACTAGCGAACAACAATGAGCAGTTCTTC
CASRLLGLANNNEQFF
>TRBV25-1|few|TRBJ2-2|.
TGTGCCAGCAGTGAATCGCCACTTGCCGGGGAGCTGTTTTTT
CASSESPLAGELFF
>TRBV5-5|many|TRBJ2-7|TRBD1
TGTGCCAGCAGCCCAGGACAGGGGGTAGGTACTGAGCAGTACTTC
CASSPGQGVGTEQYF
>TRBV6-1|many|TRBJ2-2|.
TGTGCCAGCACGTGGCGCGAGGGCGGGGAGCTGTTTTTT
CASTWREGGELFF
>TRBV4-2|many|TRBJ2-1|TRBD2
TGTGCCAGCAGCCACGCCTTGGTAGCGGGAGAGTCCAATGAGCAGTTCTTC
CASSHALVAGESNEQFF
>TRBV20-1|many|TRBJ2-1|.
TGCAGTGCTAGTGTGGACAGAGCATTTGGGGACAATGAGCAGTTCTTC
CSASVDRAFGDNEQFF
>TRBV30|few|TRBJ2-1|.
TGTGCCTGGAGGGCGAGACTTTTCAACAATGAGCAGTTCTTC
CAWRARLFNNEQFF
>TRBV6-1|.|TRBJ2-1|TRBD1
TGTGCCAGCATCGACAGGGCGTACAATGAGCAGTTCTTC
CASIDRAYNEQFF
>TRBV4-2|many|TRBJ2-1|.
TGTGCCAGCAGCCAAGTAGGGGAGGGGGCTCGCTCCTACAATGAGCAGTTCTTC
CASSQVGEGARSYNEQFF
>TRBV20-1|many|TRBJ2-7|.
TGCAGTGCCCTGAGTGCAGGGAAGTACGAGCAGTACTTC
CSALSAGKYEQYF
>TRBV2|few|TRBJ2-7|.
TGTGCCAGCAGCCCCAGGGGTCGCGGCCGCTACGAGCAGTACTTC
CASSPRGRGRYEQYF
>TRBV12-3/TRBV12-4|few|TRBJ2-1|TRBD2
TGTGCCAGCAGTTTTCGGACTAGCGGCGGTGAGCAGTTCTTC
CASSFRTSGGEQFF
>TRBV5-1|.|TRBJ2-5|.
TGCGCCAGCAGCTTGTTGAGGGGCTACTCGGAGACCCAGTACTTC
CASSLLRGYSETQYF
>TRBV7-7|.|TRBJ2-2|.
TGTGCCAGCAGCCCTGACGGCGGACCTAACACCGGGGAGCTGTTTTTT
CASSPDGGPNTGELFF
>TRBV28|few|TRBJ2-3|TRBD2
TGTGCCAGCAGCTTATGGGCGGCTAGCGGGAGCACAGATACGCAGTATTTT
CASSLWAASGSTDTQYF
>TRBV6-5|.|TRBJ2-3|TRBD2
TGTGCCAGCATTTTAGCGGGAGTATATACAGATACGCAGTATTTT
CASILAGVYTDTQYF
>TRBV5-5|.|TRBJ1-5|.
TGTGCCAGCAGCTTGGTACACAATCAGCCCCAGCATTTT
CASSLVHNQPQHF
>TRBV7-2|many|TRBJ2-7|.
TGTGCCAGCAGCTTAGTAGGTGCGTACGAGCAGTACTTC
CASSLVGAYEQYF
>TRBV27|many|TRBJ2-1|TRBD2
TGTGCCAGCAGTTTTGGGACTAGCTCCTACAATGAGCAGTTCTTC
CASSFGTSSYNEQFF
>TRBV28|.|TRBJ2-7|TRBD2
TGTGTTAGCGGGAGTAGGGCCTACGAGCAGTACTTC
CVSGSRAYEQYF
>TRBV6-5|many|TRBJ2-2|TRBD1
TGTGCCAGCAGTTACTCGTCCGGGACAGCGAGGGAGCTGTTTTTT
CASSYSSGTARELFF
>TRBV4-2|many|TRBJ1-5|.
TGTGCCAGCAGCGAAGCTCCATTTGCCCAGCATTTT
CASSEAPFAQHF
>TRBV20-1|many|TRBJ1-6|.
TGCAGTGCTAGCCTCCAGGGGCCGGTCAATTCACCCCTCCACTTT
CSASLQGPVNSPLHF
>TRBV7-9|.|TRBJ1-4|.
TGTGCCAGCAGCGGCTTCTGGGGAGCTAATGAAAAACTGTTTTTT
CASSGFWGANEKLFF
>TRBV28|.|TRBJ2-2|.
TGTGCCAGTACGGGATGGGGTCTCGCGAACACCGGGAAGCTGTTTTTT
CASTGWGLANTGKLFF
>TRBV6-1|many|TRBJ1-6|.
TGTGCCAGCAATGGGGGGGTAGCTACCACCCTCCACTTT
CASNGGVATTLHF
>TRBV24-1|many|TRBJ2-1|.
TGTGCCACCAGTGACGTTCCGGGGCCTTCTTACAATGAGCAGTTCTTC
CATSDVPGPSYNEQFF
>TRBV27|few|TRBJ2-2|TRBD1
TGTGCCAGCAGTTACCCGACAGGGGGCGGGCACGGGGAGCTGTTTTTT
CASSYPTGGGHGELFF
>TRBV6-5|many|TRBJ2-1|TRBD1
TGTGCCAGCAGTTACTCGACAGGGGTCGGTGAGCAGTTCTTC
CASSYSTGVGEQFF
>TRBV29-1|many|TRBJ2-7|TRBD2
TGCAGCGTCGTGGGACTAGCGGGAATCTACGAGCAGTACTTC
CSVVGLAGIYEQYF
>TRBV5-1|many|TRBJ1-1|.
TGCGCCAGCAGCAAAAATCAGGGAATGGTGACTGAAGCTTTCTTT
CASSKNQGMVTEAFF
>TRBV6-1|many|TRBJ2-7|TRBD2
TGTGCCAGCACTCTGGGCGGGACTAGCGGTACGAGGCAGTACTTC
CASTLGGTSGTRQYF
>TRBV5-1|many|TRBJ2-7|.
TGCGCCAGCAGCTTGGAATTAGGACATCTTTACGAGCAGTACTTC
CASSLELGHLYEQYF
>TRBV7-9|.|TRBJ2-3|.
TGTGCCAGCAGGTTACACACGCAGTATTTT
CASRLHTQYF
>TRBV5-5|many|TRBJ2-1|TRBD1
TGTGCCAGCAGCTCGATGACAGGGTGGGCGGATGAGCAGTTCTTC
CASSSMTGWADEQFF
>TRBV27|.|TRBJ1-5|.
TGTGCCAGCAGTTTAAGCTTCGCAGGGGATCAGCCCCAGCATTTT
CASSLSFAGDQPQHF
>TRBV4-1|.|TRBJ1-6|TRBD1
TGCGCCAGCAGCCAGAGTAGGGACAGGGATAATTCACCCCTCCACTTT
CASSQSRDRDNSPLHF
>TRBV5-1|.|TRBJ2-7|.
TGCGCCAGCAGCTACGGGACAAATCCTCCCTACGAGCAGTACTTC
CASSYGTNPPYEQYF
>TRBV7-2|.|TRBJ2-5|.
TGTGCCAGCAGTCCGTGGGGATCAGGAATTTTCGAGACCCAGTACTTC
CASSPWGSGIFETQYF
>TRBV29-1|many|TRBJ2-7|.
TGCAGCGTTTGGGACACCGGGTACGAGCAGTACTTC
CSVWDTGYEQYF
>TRBV7-8|many|TRBJ1-5|TRBD1
TGTGCCAGCAGCGAGGGACAGGCAAGCAATCAGCCCCAGCATTTT
CASSEGQASNQPQHF
>TRBV12-3/TRBV12-4|few|TRBJ1-1|.
TGTGCCAGCAGTTTTAAGGGGTCGCGGGACACTGAAGCTTTCTTT
CASSFKGSRDTEAFF